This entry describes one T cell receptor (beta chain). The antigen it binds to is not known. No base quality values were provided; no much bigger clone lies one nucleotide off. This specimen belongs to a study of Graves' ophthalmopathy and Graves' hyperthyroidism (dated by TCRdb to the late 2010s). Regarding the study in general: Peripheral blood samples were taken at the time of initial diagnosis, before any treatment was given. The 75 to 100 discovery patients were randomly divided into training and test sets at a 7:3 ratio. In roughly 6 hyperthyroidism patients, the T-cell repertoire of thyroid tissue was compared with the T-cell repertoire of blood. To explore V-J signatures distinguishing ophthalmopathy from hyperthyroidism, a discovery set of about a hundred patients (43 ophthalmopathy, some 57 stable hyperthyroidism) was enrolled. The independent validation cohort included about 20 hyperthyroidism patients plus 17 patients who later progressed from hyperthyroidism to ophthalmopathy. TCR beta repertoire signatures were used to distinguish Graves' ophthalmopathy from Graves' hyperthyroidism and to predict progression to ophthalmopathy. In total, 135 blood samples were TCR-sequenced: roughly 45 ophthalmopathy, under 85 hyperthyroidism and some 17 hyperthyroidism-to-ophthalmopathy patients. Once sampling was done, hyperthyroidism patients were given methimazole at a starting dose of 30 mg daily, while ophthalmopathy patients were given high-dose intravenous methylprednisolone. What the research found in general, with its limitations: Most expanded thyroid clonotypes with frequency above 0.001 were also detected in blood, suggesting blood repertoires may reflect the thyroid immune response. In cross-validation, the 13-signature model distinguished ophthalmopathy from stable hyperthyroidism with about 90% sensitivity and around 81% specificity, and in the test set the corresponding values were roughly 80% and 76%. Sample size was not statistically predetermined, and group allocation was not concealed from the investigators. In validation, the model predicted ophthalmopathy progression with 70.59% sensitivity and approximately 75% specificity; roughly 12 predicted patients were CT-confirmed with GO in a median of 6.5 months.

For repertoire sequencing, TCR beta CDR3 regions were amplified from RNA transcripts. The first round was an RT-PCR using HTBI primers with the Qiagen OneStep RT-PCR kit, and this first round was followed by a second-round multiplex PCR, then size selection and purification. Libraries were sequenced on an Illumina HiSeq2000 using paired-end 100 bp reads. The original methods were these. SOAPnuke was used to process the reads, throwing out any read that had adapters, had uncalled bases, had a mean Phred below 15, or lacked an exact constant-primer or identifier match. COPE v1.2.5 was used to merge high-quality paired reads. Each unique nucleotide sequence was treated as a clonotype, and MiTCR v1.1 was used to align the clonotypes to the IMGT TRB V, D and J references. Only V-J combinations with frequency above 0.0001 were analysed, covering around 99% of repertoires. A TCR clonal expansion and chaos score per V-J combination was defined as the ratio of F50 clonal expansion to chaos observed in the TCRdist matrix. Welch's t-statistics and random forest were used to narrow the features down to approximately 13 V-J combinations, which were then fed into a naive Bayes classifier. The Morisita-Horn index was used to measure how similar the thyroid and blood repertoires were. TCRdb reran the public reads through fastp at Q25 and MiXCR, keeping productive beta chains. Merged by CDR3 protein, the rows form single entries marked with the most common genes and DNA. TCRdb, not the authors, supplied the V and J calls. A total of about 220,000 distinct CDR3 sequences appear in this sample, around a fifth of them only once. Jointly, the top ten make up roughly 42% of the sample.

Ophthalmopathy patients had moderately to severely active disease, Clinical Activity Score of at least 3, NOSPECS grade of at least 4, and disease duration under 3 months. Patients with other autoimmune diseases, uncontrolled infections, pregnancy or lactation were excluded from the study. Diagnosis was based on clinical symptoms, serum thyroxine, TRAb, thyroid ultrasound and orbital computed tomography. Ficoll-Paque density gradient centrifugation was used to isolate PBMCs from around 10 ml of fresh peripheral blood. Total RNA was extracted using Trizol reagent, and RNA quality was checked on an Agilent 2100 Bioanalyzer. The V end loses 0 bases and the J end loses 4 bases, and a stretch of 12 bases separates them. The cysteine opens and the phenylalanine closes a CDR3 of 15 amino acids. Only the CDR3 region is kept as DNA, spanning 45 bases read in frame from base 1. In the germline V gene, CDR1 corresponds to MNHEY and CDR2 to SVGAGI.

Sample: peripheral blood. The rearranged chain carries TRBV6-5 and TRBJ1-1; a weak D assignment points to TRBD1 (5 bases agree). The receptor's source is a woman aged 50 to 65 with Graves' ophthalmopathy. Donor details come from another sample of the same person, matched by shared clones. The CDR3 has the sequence CASSYSNIGGTEAFF. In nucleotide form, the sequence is TGTGCCAGCAGTTACTCGAATATTGGGGGCACTGAAGCTTTCTTT.